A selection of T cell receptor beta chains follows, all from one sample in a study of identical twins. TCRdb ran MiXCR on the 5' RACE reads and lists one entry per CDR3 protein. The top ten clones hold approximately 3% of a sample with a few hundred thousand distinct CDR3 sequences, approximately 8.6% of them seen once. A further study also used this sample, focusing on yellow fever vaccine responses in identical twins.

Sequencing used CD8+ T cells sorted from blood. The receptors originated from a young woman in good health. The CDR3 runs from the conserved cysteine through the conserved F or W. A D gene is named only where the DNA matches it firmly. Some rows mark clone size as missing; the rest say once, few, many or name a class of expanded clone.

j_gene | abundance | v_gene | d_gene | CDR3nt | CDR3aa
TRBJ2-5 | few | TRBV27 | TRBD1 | TGTGCCAGCAGTTGGACAGGGGGCGGGGAGACCCAGTACTTC | CASSWTGGGETQYF
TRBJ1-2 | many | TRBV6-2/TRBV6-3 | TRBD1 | TGTGCCAGCAGCGCGCTTAGTGCCCCGACAGGGCTGACAATAGACTATGGCTACACCTTC | CASSALSAPTGLTIDYGYTF
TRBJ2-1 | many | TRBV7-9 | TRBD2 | TGTGCCAGCAGCCATGCGCAGCGGGAGAAGGGCAATGAGCAGTTCTTC | CASSHAQREKGNEQFF
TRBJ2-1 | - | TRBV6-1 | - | TGTGCCAGCAGCAACAGGGTACTGTCGGCGGATGAGCAGTTCTTC | CASSNRVLSADEQFF
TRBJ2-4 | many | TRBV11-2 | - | TGTGCCAGCAGCTTAGCCGACAGCGAAAACATTCAGTACTTC | CASSLADSENIQYF
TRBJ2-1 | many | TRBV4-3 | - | TGCGCCAGCAGCCAAGGAATCGCAGTTCTCAATGAGCAGTTCTTC | CASSQGIAVLNEQFF
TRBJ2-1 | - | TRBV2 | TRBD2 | TGTGCCAGCAGTGATACTAGCGGGGGTAAACTTCCCTACAATGAGCAGTTCTTC | CASSDTSGGKLPYNEQFF
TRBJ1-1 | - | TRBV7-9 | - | TGTGCCAGCAGGACGGCACTGAACACTGAAGCTTTCTTT | CASRTALNTEAFF
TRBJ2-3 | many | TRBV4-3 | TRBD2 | TGCGCCAGCAGCCCGGAGCGGGAGGGCTCCGGGGATACGCAGTATTTT | CASSPEREGSGDTQYF
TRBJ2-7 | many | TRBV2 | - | TGTGCCAGCGCAGACCAAGCAGGCACCGAGCAGTACTTC | CASADQAGTEQYF
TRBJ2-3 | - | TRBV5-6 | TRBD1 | TGTGCCAGCAGCTGGGACAGGGGCGGCCCAGATACGCAGTATTTT | CASSWDRGGPDTQYF
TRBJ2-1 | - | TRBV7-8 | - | TGTGCCAGCAGCTTATTTTTTACTGAGCAGTTCTTC | CASSLFFTEQFF
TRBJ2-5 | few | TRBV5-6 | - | TGTGCCAGCAGCTTGAGGGTCCTCCAAGAGACCCAGTACTTC | CASSLRVLQETQYF
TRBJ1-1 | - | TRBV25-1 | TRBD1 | TGTGCCAGCAGTGAATCAGGGACAGGGGGCACTGAAGCTTTCTTT | CASSESGTGGTEAFF
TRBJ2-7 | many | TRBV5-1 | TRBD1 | TGCGCCAGCAGTCCGGGACAGGGGCTCCACGAGCAGTACTTC | CASSPGQGLHEQYF
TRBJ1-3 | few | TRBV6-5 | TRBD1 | TGTGCCAGCAGTTACCTCCGGACAGGGAATGGAAACACCATATATTTT | CASSYLRTGNGNTIYF
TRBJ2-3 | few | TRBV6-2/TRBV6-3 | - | TGTGCCAGCAGCCCCCGGACAAATAGGGAGACGCAGTATTTT | CASSPRTNRETQYF